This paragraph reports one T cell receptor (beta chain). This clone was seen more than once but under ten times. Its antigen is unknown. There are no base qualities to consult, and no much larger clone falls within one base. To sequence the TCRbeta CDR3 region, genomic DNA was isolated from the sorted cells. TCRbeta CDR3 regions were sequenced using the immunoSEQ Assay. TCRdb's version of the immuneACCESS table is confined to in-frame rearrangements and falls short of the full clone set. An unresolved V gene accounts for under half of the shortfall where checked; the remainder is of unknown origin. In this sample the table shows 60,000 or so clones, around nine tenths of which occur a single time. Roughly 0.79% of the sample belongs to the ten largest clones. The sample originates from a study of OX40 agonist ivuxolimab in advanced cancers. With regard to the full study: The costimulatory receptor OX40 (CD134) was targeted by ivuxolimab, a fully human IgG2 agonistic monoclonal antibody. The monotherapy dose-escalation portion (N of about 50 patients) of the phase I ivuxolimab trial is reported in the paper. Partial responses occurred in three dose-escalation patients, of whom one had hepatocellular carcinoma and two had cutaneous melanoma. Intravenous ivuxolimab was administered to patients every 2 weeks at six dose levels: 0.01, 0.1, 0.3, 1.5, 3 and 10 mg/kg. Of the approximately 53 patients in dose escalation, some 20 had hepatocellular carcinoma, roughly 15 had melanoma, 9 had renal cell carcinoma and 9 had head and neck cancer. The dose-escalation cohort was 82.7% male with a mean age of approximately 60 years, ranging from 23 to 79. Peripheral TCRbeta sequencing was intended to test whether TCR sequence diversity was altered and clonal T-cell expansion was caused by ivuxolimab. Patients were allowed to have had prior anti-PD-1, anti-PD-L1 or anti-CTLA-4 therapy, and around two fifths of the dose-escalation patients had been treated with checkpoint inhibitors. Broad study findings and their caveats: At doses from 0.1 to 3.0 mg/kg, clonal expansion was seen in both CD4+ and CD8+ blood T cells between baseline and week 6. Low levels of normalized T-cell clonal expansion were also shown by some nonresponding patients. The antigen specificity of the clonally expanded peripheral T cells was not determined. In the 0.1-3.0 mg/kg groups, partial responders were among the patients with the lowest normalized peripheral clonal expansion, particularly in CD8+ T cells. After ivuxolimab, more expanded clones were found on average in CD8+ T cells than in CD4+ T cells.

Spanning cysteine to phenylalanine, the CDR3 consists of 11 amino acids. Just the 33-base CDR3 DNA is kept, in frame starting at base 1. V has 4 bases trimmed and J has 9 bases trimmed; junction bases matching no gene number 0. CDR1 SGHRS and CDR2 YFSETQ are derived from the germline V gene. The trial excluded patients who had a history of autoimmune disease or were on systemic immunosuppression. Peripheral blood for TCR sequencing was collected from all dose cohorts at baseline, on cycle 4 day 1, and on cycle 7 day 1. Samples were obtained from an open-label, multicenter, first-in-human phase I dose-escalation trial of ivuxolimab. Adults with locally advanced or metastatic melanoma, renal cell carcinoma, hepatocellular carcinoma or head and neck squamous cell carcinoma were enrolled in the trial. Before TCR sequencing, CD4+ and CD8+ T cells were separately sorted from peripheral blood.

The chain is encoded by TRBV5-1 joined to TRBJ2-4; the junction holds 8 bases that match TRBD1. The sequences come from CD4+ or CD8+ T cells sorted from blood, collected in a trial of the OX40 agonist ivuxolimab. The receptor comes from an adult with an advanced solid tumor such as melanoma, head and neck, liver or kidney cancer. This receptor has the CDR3 CASSTGGIQYF. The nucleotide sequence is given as TGCGCCAGCAGCACAGGGGGCATTCAGTACTTC.